A single sample gave rise to the 8 T cell receptor beta chains below, sequenced in a study of T cell clones after liver transplantation. The repertoire was sequenced with immunoSEQ multiplex PCR; TCRdb's copy has only in-frame clones and lacks some. The sample has more than 15,000 clones, over 80% seen once. The sequencing used CD8+ T cells from blood, collected before liver transplant. The receptors come from a human donor who received a liver transplant.

The gene calls are TRBV15 and TRBJ2-3, with D possibly matching TRBD1 (6 bases). The V end was cut by 6 bases, the J end by 1 base, with 14 bases between. Germline V gene sequence: CDR1 LNHNV, CDR2 YYDKDF (reference sequence). This CDR3 is 15 amino acids long. The CDR3: CATRNANRGTDTQYF. DNA for the CDR3: TGTGCCACCAGAAACGCCAACAGGGGCACAGATACGCAGTATTTT.

The chain carries TRBV27 and TRBJ1-4, with 7 positions matching TRBD1. CDR1 and CDR2 (germline): MNHEY, SMNVEV (reference sequence). The junction had 8 bases not matched to a gene; V was cut back by 6 bases and J by 7 bases. The CDR3 is made up of 14 amino acids. CDR3 sequence: CASRSQGVAEKLFF. The CDR3 DNA is TGTGCCAGCAGATCTCAGGGGGTGGCTGAAAAACTGTTTTTT.

V gene TRBV19 combines with J gene TRBJ1-2; D may be TRBD1 (5 bases). Germline loops: CDR1 LNHDA, CDR2 SQIVND (reference sequence). The CDR3 is 13 residues long. Deletions cut 8 bases from V and 4 bases from J, with 14 bases between. CDR3 coding DNA: TGTGCCAGTTGGGACGGGGGGAGCTATGGCTACACCTTC. This codes for CASWDGGSYGYTF. Complete variable domain (other parts from reference TRBV19 and TRBJ1-2): DGGITQSPKYLFRKEGQNVTLSCEQNLNHDAMYWYRQDPGQGLRLIYYSQIVNDFQKGDIAEGYSVSREKKESFPLTVTSAQKNPTAFYLCASWDGGSYGYTFGSGTRLTVV.

V gene TRBV9 combines with J gene TRBJ1-1; D remains unclear. Trimming removed 0 bases at V and 3 bases at J, with 6 bases between. The germline V gene encodes CDR1 SGDLS and CDR2 YYNGEE. The CDR3 consists of 13 residues. The CDR3 is CASSVGQYTEAFF. The CDR3 DNA reads as TGTGCCAGCAGCGTAGGGCAGTACACTGAAGCTTTCTTT.

The chain carries TRBV28 and TRBJ2-2; TRBD2 agrees at 8 bases. Per the germline V gene, CDR1 is MDHEN and CDR2 is SYDVKM. The CDR3 is 16 residues long. The V segment lost 6 bases and the J segment 6 bases; nucleotides outside the gene matches: 12. Here the CDR3 DNA reads TGTGCCAGCAGGCCCCGGATAAGCGGGAGCTCCGGGGAGCTGTTTTTT. Residues: CASRPRISGSSGELFF.

This chain uses TRBV28 with TRBJ2-5; possible D gene TRBD1, 5 bases. There are 14 residues in the CDR3. The germline CDR1 and CDR2 sequences are MDHEN and SYDVKM. V was trimmed by 7 bases and J by 4 bases, leaving 16 bases between them. DNA of the CDR3: TGTGCCAGCACCTTGGAAGGGGCTGGAGAGACCCAGTACTTC. Translated: CASTLEGAGETQYF.

This clone has just one count. The chain joins TRBV15 to TRBJ1-3, with unresolved D. Looked up from germline, CDR1 is LNHNV and CDR2 is YYDKDF (reference sequence). The CDR3 is 16 amino acids. Trimming removed 3 bases from V and 4 bases from J, with 16 bases in between. The CDR3 spells CATSSDWLGIGNTIYF. The CDR3 nucleotides read TGTGCCACCAGCAGCGATTGGTTGGGGATCGGAAACACCATATATTTT.

The CDR3 loop reads CASSLTGPIPYEQYF. The CDR3 DNA reads as TGTGCCAGCAGTTTGACCGGTCCTATCCCCTACGAGCAGTACTTC. The chain carries TRBV27 and TRBJ2-7, with unresolved D. Germline lookup yields CDR1 MNHEY and CDR2 SMNVEV (reference sequence). The CDR3 runs to 15 residues. Trimming stripped 3 bases from V and 2 bases from J, with 14 bases between.